These 19 T cell receptor beta chains were all obtained from the same sample, sequenced in a study of tumor-infiltrating lymphocytes in oesophageal squamous cell carcinoma. MiXCR, applied by TCRdb to the PCR reads, yields one record per CDR3 protein. The sample lists 9,500 to 15,000 distinct CDR3 sequences; 54% were seen once. The specimen sequenced was esophageal tumor tissue. The receptors were sampled from a female donor with esophageal squamous cell carcinoma.

In this sample, this clonotype turned up a few times. V usage is TRBV10-3 and J usage is TRBJ2-1; 16 bases are a match to TRBD2. The better agreement between TRBJ2-7 and the DNA end casts doubt on the J call. From germline, CDR1 is ENHRY and CDR2 SYGVKD. The CDR3 has 17 residues. CDR3 region: CAISELGLAGGNDEQYF. In nucleotides, the CDR3 is TGTGCCATCAGTGAACTGGGACTAGCGGGAGGGAACGACGAGCAGTACTTC.

This clonotype was found many times. The chain recombines TRBV6-1 with TRBJ2-3, with D perhaps matching TRBD1 or TRBD2 (5 bases each). The J call is in doubt because the DNA end fits TRBJ2-7 better. The CDR3 runs to 15 residues. CDR1 is MNHNS and CDR2 is SASEGT in the germline V gene. CDR3 region: CASSWGGLSYNEQYF. The CDR3 coding sequence is TGTGCCAGCAGTTGGGGCGGACTCTCCTACAATGAGCAGTACTTC.

The chain combines TRBV28 with TRBJ2-3; 8 positions agree with TRBD2. V was clipped by 7 bases and J by 4 bases; unmatched bases: 10. This CDR3 region has 15 residues. The V gene's germline CDR1 is MDHEN and CDR2 SYDVKM. CDR3 in DNA: TGTGCCAGCACTAAACGCGGGAGGCACGCAGATACGCAGTATTTT. Its protein product is CASTKRGRHADTQYF.

The chain couples TRBV28 to TRBJ1-6; 8 bases line up with TRBD1. With 4 bases clipped from V and 7 bases from J, the junction kept 3 bases outside the gene matches. Germline V lookup: CDR1 MDHEN, CDR2 SYDVKM. This CDR3 has 14 residues. CDR3 amino acids: CASSSGQENSPLHF. Here the CDR3 DNA reads TGTGCCAGCAGTTCGGGACAGGAAAATTCACCCCTCCACTTT.

In this sample, this clonotype turned up a few times. V usage is TRBV7-2 and J usage is TRBJ2-1, with a possible D match to TRBD2 (5 bases). The last part of the DNA fits TRBJ2-5 better; the J call may be wrong. Germline values: CDR1 SGHTA, CDR2 FQGNSA. CDR3 length: 14 residues. The CDR3 region has the DNA TGTGCCAGCAGCGTGACCCCAGGAGGTGTGACCCAGTACTTC. This translates into CASSVTPGGVTQYF.

Note on this clonotype: The conserved final phenylalanine or tryptophan is absent from the CDR3, which likely points to a read error. No DNA is shown, since the ends of the CDR3 on it are uncertain; the CDR3 is the one TCRdb lists. The V and J genes are TRBV7-6 and TRBJ2-5. The germline V gene encodes CDR1 SGHVS and CDR2 FNYEAQ. Both ends counted, the CDR3 spans 14 residues. CDR3 loop: CASSLKNYGYTFGS.

The gene calls are TRBV10-3 and TRBJ2-1; a possible D gene is TRBD2 (6 bases). This CDR3 has 17 residues. The V gene lost 4 bases and the J gene lost 0 bases, with 16 bases spanning the gap. Germline-derived CDR1 and CDR2 are ENHRY and SYGVKD. The CDR3 nucleotides are TGTGCCATCAGTGGTACTCTAGCGCCGAGCTCCTACAATGAGCAGTTCTTC. Encoded protein: CAISGTLAPSSYNEQFF.

The rearrangement uses TRBV12-3 or TRBV12-4 and TRBJ2-1, with D perhaps TRBD2 (5 bases). V was pared by 3 bases and J by 1 base, with 10 bases between. The CDR3 is made up of 15 amino acids. CDR3 nucleotides: TGTGCCAGCAGTTTTCCGGGGATATCCTACAATGAGCAGTTCTTC. Protein sequence: CASSFPGISYNEQFF.

The chain carries TRBV11-2 and TRBJ2-1, with D unclear. TRBJ2-5 matches the DNA end more closely, so the J call is doubtful. The CDR3 is 15 residues long. Germline loops: CDR1 SGHAT, CDR2 FQNNGV. The CDR3 DNA follows: TGTGCCAGCAGCTTAGGGTTCGGGCGCCGGGAGACCCAGTACTTC. Amino acids: CASSLGFGRRETQYF.

This clonotype has just a few counts. J is TRBJ1-1 and V is TRBV15; the D gene is possibly TRBD1 (5 bases). Germline lookup yields CDR1 LNHNV and CDR2 YYDKDF (reference sequence). The germline V and J ends were trimmed by 0 bases and 10 bases, with 12 bases remaining between them. The CDR3 is made up of 13 amino acids. The CDR3 is CATSRDGGKGAFF. The CDR3 coding sequence is TGTGCCACCAGCAGAGATGGGGGGAAGGGAGCTTTCTTT.

The genes are TRBV6-2 or TRBV6-3 and TRBJ1-1; D uncertain. The CDR3 length is 14 residues. Germline values: CDR1 MNHEY, CDR2 SVGEGT. Trimming removed 7 bases from V and 8 bases from J, with 20 bases in between. The DNA of the CDR3 is TGTGCCAGCACCAATCAATGGGGAAGCAAAGAAGCTTTCTTT. It translates to CASTNQWGSKEAFF.

The genes are TRBV12-3 or TRBV12-4 and TRBJ2-5; TRBD1 agrees at 11 bases. Matching the DNA end better, TRBJ1-2 makes the J call doubtful. This CDR3 has 14 residues. The CDR3 reads CASLTQGQGDGYTF. DNA for the CDR3: TGTGCCAGCTTAACTCAGGGACAGGGGGATGGCTACACCTTC.

In this sample, this clonotype turned up a few times. The V and J genes are TRBV18 and TRBJ1-2; no firm D call. With 4 bases removed from V and 6 bases from J, the gap between germline ends came to 15 bases. The CDR3 contains 14 residues. Germline lookup yields CDR1 KGHSH and CDR2 LQKENI. Here the CDR3 reads CASSRRAGNDGYTF. CDR3 bases: TGTGCCAGCTCACGGAGGGCGGGGAATGATGGCTACACCTTC.

Ten or more counts support this clonotype. This could be a read error, since a much larger clone is one nucleotide away. The gene calls are TRBV11-2 and TRBJ2-5; D may be TRBD1 or TRBD2 (5 bases each). V dropped 6 bases and J dropped 11 bases, with 19 bases sitting between them. CDR3 length equals 13 residues. Germline CDR1 and CDR2: SGHAT and FQNNGV. The CDR3 region is CASRPGRRHEQYF. In DNA form, the CDR3 reads TGTGCCAGCAGACCGGGACGGAGGCATGAGCAGTACTTC.

The V and J genes are TRBV5-1 and TRBJ2-5, with TRBD2 identical over 14 bases. The DNA end favors TRBJ2-1, so the J call may be wrong. CDR3 length equals 18 residues. Germline CDR1 SGHRS, CDR2 YFSETQ. CDR3 loop: CASSLTGGGTSGRNEQFF. DNA of the CDR3: TGCGCCAGCAGCTTGACAGGGGGAGGGACTAGCGGGAGAAATGAGCAGTTCTTC.

This clonotype was seen repeatedly, ten times or more. The genes are TRBV7-2 and TRBJ2-5; TRBD2 might be the D (5 bases). The end of the DNA aligns better with TRBJ2-7, so the J call may be wrong. Germline V gives CDR1 SGHTA, CDR2 FQGNSA. The CDR3 extends over 15 amino acids. The CDR3 region has the DNA TGTGCCAGCAGCTTAGGTCGGGAACGGTCCTACGAGCAGTACTTC. It translates to CASSLGRERSYEQYF.

The chain couples TRBV7-9 to TRBJ2-1, with 9 bases lining up with TRBD2. This CDR3 is 15 amino acids long. Germline CDR1 SEHNR, CDR2 FQNEAQ (reference sequence). V gave up 4 bases and J gave up 5 bases; unmatched junction bases: 6. The CDR3 DNA sequence: TGTGCCAGCAGCTGGGGCGGGGGGGCTAACAATGAGCAGTTCTTC. It is translated as CASSWGGGANNEQFF.

The CDR3 reads CATSDPGQGEETQYF. The DNA for the CDR3 is TGTGCCACCAGTGATCCAGGACAGGGAGAAGAGACCCAGTACTTC. The V gene is TRBV24-1, the J gene TRBJ2-3; TRBD1 matches 8 bases. The DNA end is more similar to TRBJ2-5, so the J call may be wrong. The V gene's germline CDR1 is KGHDR and CDR2 SFDVKD. CDR3 length equals 15 residues.

The rearrangement joins TRBV7-2 to TRBJ2-4; 8 bases match TRBD2. The CDR3 runs to 16 residues. From germline, CDR1 is SGHTA and CDR2 FQGNSA. J was trimmed by 6 bases and V by 1 base; bases with no gene match: 8. This chain's CDR3 is CASSLDSRLAGNIQYF. In nucleotides, the CDR3 is TGTGCCAGCAGCTTAGATAGTAGGCTAGCGGGAAACATTCAGTACTTC.